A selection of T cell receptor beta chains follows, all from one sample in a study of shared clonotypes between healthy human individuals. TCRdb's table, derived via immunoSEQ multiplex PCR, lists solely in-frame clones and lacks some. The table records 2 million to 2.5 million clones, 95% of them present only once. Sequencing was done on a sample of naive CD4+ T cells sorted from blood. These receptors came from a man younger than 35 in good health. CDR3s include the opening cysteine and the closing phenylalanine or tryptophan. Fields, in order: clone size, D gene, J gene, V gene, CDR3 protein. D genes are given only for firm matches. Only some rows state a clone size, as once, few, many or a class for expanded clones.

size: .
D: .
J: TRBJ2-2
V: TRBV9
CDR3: CASSVVQNTGELFF

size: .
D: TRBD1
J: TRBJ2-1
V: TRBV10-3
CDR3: CAVQGIRYNEQFF

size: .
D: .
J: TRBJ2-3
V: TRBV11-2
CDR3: CASSLGLNTDTQYF

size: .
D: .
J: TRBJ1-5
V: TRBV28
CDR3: CASSLGGAVQPQHF

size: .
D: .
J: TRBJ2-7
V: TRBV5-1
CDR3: CASSSDGGSSYEQYF

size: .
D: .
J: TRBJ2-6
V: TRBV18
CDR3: CASSPPVGSGANVLTF

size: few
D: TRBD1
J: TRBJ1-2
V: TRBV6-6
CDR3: CASSYTGGYGYTF

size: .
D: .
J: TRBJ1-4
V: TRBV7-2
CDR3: CASSRGSEEKLFF

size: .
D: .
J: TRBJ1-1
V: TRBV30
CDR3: CARPGGGNTEAFF

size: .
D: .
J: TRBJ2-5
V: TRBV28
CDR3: CASTKDRGERETQYF

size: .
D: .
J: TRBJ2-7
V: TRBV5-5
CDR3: CASSFTSSSYEQYF

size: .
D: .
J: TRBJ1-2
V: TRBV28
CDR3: CASSFFLDGLRGYTF

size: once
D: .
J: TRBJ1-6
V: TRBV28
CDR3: CASNRNDNSPLHF

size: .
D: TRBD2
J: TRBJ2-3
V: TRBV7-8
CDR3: CASSSSGRIADTQYF

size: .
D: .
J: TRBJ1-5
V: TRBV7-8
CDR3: CASSLGQGRGQPQHF

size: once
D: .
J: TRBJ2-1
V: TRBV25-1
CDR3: CASSEWRQNNEQFF

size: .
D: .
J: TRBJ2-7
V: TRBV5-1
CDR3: CASSFDRTYEQYF

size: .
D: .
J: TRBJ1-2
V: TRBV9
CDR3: CASSGYVGQGYTF

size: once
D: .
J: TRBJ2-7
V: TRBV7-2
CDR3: CASSLRKGIEQYF

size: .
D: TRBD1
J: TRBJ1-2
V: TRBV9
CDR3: CASSVEGAGYGYTF

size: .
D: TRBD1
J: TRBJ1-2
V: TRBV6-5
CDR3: CASSYSGEGTGGYTF

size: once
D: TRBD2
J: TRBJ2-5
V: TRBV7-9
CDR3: CASRASGGQETQYF

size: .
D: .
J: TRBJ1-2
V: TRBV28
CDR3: CASSLRGQYGYTF

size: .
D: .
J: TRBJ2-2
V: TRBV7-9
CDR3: CASSRDGNTGELFF

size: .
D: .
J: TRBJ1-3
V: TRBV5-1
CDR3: CASSLEGSGNTIYF

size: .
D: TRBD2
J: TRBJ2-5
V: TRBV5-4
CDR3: CASSLPGTSGTGETQYF

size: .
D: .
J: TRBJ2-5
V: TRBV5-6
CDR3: CASSLTATRWETQYF